The rows below give T cell receptor beta chains drawn from one sample of a study of post-analysis software for immune sequencing data. TCRdb reprocessed the PCR reads via MiXCR and lists one record per CDR3 protein. The table includes 450,000 to 700,000 distinct CDR3 sequences, about 40% detected once. The source material was blood. The receptors originated from a girl aged 10-17 years with multiple sclerosis. The CDR3 runs from the conserved cysteine through the conserved F or W. The order of the fields is clone size, V gene, D gene, J gene, CDR3 DNA, CDR3 protein. D genes are given only for firm matches. Clone sizes are given selectively: once, few, many, or a class where the clone is expanded.

>.|TRBV11-1|TRBD2|TRBJ2-4
TGTGCCAGCAGCTTCGGACTAGTAGACATTCAGTACTTC
CASSFGLVDIQYF
>.|TRBV7-9|TRBD2|TRBJ2-1
TGTGCCAGCAGCTTAGACGGACTAGGAACCGGTGAGCAGTTCTTC
CASSLDGLGTGEQFF
>few|TRBV20-1|.|TRBJ2-5
TGCAGTGCCCGCCGGTGGGCCGATGGACGAGAGACCCAGTACTTC
CSARRWADGRETQYF
>.|TRBV28|.|TRBJ1-2
TGTGCCAGCAGTTTATATAGTGGGGACTATGGCTACACCTTC
CASSLYSGDYGYTF
>.|TRBV7-9|.|TRBJ1-2
TGTGCCAGCAGCCCCCTTCCCAGGGTCAAATGGAATGGCTACACCTTC
CASSPLPRVKWNGYTF
>.|TRBV10-3|.|TRBJ2-7
TGTGCCATCAGTGCGTTTCAGGACCACTCCTACGAGCAGTACTTC
CAISAFQDHSYEQYF
>.|TRBV5-1|TRBD1|TRBJ2-7
TGCGCCAGCAGCTTTGGGCCGGGACAGACCTACGAGCAGTACTTC
CASSFGPGQTYEQYF
>few|TRBV3-1|TRBD1|TRBJ2-5
TGTGCCAGCAGTCAATCCCCCGGGACAGGGCTGATGGGGGCCCAGTACTTC
CASSQSPGTGLMGAQYF
>.|TRBV20-1|TRBD2|TRBJ2-1
TGCAGTGCTAGGGGTCCTAGCGGGGGGAGGGATGAGCAGTTCTTC
CSARGPSGGRDEQFF
>.|TRBV7-2|.|TRBJ2-5
TGTGCCAGCAGCTTGAACAGTCAAGAGACCCAGTACTTC
CASSLNSQETQYF
>few|TRBV5-1|TRBD1|TRBJ1-1
TGCGCCAGCAGTAGGACAGGGGGCGCGGAGGCGGTTGGCTCTGAAGCTTTCTTT
CASSRTGGAEAVGSEAFF
>.|TRBV20-1|TRBD2|TRBJ2-7
TGCAGTGCTCGAGCGGGGACTAGCGGGAGGTTGACGGGCGACGAGCAGTACTTC
CSARAGTSGRLTGDEQYF
>.|TRBV13|.|TRBJ2-3
TGTGCCAGCAGCCCCACCATTCTGTCAGGCACAGATACGCAGTATTTT
CASSPTILSGTDTQYF
>.|TRBV7-9|.|TRBJ2-5
TGTGCCAGCAGCTCCGCCGCCCCAGGCCAAGAGACCCAGTACTTC
CASSSAAPGQETQYF
>few|TRBV10-3|.|TRBJ2-4
TGTGCCATCAGTACAAAGCTAGCCAAAAACATTCAGTACTTC
CAISTKLAKNIQYF
>.|TRBV5-8|TRBD2|TRBJ2-1
TGTGCCAGCAGCGCGGGACTAGCAGCTTACAATGAGCAGTTCTTC
CASSAGLAAYNEQFF
>.|TRBV6-5|TRBD2|TRBJ2-7
TGTGCCAGCAGTCGGACTAGCGGGAGGGTCGAGCAGTACTTC
CASSRTSGRVEQYF
>few|TRBV2|TRBD1|TRBJ2-5
TGTGCCAGCAGCGGAACGACAGGGGCGAAGACCCAGTACTTC
CASSGTTGAKTQYF
>few|TRBV4-1|.|TRBJ2-3
TGCGCCAGCAGCCAAGTAGCCCACAGCACAGATACGCAGTATTTT
CASSQVAHSTDTQYF
>.|TRBV12-3/TRBV12-4|TRBD1|TRBJ1-2
TGTGCCAGCACCTATTCCCGGGACAGGGGGCGCCCACGGGGCTACACCTTC
CASTYSRDRGRPRGYTF
>few|TRBV7-6|TRBD2|TRBJ2-7
TGTGCCAGCAGCCCCGAACTAGCGGGAAACGAGCAGTACTTC
CASSPELAGNEQYF
>few|TRBV6-6|.|TRBJ2-6
TGTGCCAGCAGTTACTCGGATCTCTCTGGGGCCAACGTCCTGACTTTC
CASSYSDLSGANVLTF
>.|TRBV5-1|TRBD2|TRBJ2-7
TGCGCCAGCAGAGGCGGGACTAGCGGGGCTTCCTACGAGCAGTACTTC
CASRGGTSGASYEQYF
>.|TRBV5-1|.|TRBJ2-3
TGCGCCAGCAGTCCAGGGGGGGACGGAGATACGCAGTATTTT
CASSPGGDGDTQYF
>.|TRBV6-5|.|TRBJ2-7
TGTGCCAGCAGTTCCCTCGGGAAGGACTACGAGCAGTACTTC
CASSSLGKDYEQYF
>.|TRBV4-1|TRBD2|TRBJ2-4
TGCGCCAGCAGCCAAGGGCTAGCGGGAGGGACCAAAAACATTCAGTACTTC
CASSQGLAGGTKNIQYF
>few|TRBV6-1|TRBD1|TRBJ2-1
TGTGCCACACTTTCCGGGACAGGGTTAGGAAATGAGCAGTTCTTC
CATLSGTGLGNEQFF
>.|TRBV2|.|TRBJ2-7
TGTGCCAGCATGGCATTCACCCACGAGCAGTACTTC
CASMAFTHEQYF
>few|TRBV4-2|TRBD1|TRBJ2-5
TGTGCCAGCAGCCCGACAGGGCCCCAAGAGACCCAGTACTTC
CASSPTGPQETQYF
>.|TRBV7-9|.|TRBJ2-7
TGTGCCAGCCTACCTCCGGGGGCCCGCGTGAAGCAGTACTTC
CASLPPGARVKQYF
>few|TRBV12-3/TRBV12-4|TRBD1|TRBJ1-2
TGTGCCAGCAGTTCAATCGGACAGGTTCGAGGCTACACCTTC
CASSSIGQVRGYTF
>.|TRBV2|TRBD1|TRBJ2-7
TGTGCCAGCAGTGGGACAGGGCTCACCGCCAACTACGAGCAGTACTTC
CASSGTGLTANYEQYF
>.|TRBV7-2|.|TRBJ2-3
TGTGCCAGCAGCTTAGCGCTTGGGGACGCTGATACGCAGTATTTT
CASSLALGDADTQYF